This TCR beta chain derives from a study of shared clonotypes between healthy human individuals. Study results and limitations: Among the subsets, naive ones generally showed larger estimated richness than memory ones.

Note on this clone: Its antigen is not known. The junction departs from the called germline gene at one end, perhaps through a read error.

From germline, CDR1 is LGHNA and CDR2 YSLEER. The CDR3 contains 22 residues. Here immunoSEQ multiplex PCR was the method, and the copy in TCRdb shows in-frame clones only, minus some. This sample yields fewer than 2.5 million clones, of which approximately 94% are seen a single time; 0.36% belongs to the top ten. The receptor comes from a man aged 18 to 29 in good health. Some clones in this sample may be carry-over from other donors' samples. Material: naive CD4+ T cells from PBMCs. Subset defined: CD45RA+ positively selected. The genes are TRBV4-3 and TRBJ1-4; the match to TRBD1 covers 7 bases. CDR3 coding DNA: TGCGCCAGCAGCGAAGACGTATCACGGCGGCCGGGACAGACTACAACTAATGAAAAACTGTTTTTT. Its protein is CASSEDVSRRPGQTTTNEKLFF.